These T cell receptor beta chains were read from a single sample in a study of tumor-infiltrating lymphocytes in primary liver carcinoma. One entry per CDR3 protein results from TCRdb running MiXCR on the multiplex PCR reads. The profile shows 150,000 to 200,000 distinct CDR3 sequences, about 85% of them singletons. The sequencing input was tumor tissue from primary liver carcinoma. The receptors come from a man aged 35-49 years with primary liver carcinoma and hepatitis B virus infection. Both conserved end residues are part of each CDR3. A D gene is named only where the DNA matches it firmly. Some rows have no size entry. The others give once, few or many, or a class for an expanded clone.

v_call,d_call,j_call,clone_size,cdr3_length,cdr3_nt,cdr3_aa
TRBV10-3,NA,TRBJ2-1,NA,14,TGTGCCATCGGTCCCGCCCCAGGAATCGATGAGCAGTTCTTC,CAIGPAPGIDEQFF
TRBV5-5,NA,TRBJ1-4,NA,14,TGTGCCAACAGGGAACAGGGATCCAATGAAAAACTGTTTTTT,CANREQGSNEKLFF
TRBV14,NA,TRBJ2-1,NA,14,TGTGCCAGCAGCCAATATTGGGTGTACAATGAACAGTTCTTC,CASSQYWVYNEQFF
TRBV4-3,NA,TRBJ2-5,NA,14,TGCGCCAGCAGCCAAGAGGAGTACTTGGAGACCCAGCATTTC,CASSQEEYLETQHF
TRBV29-1,TRBD1,TRBJ2-7,NA,15,TGCAGTGTTGAGGAATGGGACAGGGTAGTAGACGCGCAGTACTTC,CSVEEWDRVVDAQYF
TRBV7-9,NA,TRBJ2-7,many,14,TGTGCCAGCAGCCCCAGGGAGAGGGCCTACGAGCAGTACTTC,CASSPRERAYEQYF
TRBV11-1,NA,TRBJ2-7,NA,13,TGTGCTAGCTGGGGGAAGCGATCCTATGAGCAGTACTTC,CASWGKRSYEQYF
TRBV29-1,NA,TRBJ2-5,NA,15,TGCAGCATTGAAGCGTACGGGGGGCGAGCAGAGACCCAGTACTTC,CSIEAYGGRAETQYF
TRBV7-3,NA,TRBJ1-6,few,14,TGTGCCAGCAGCTTGGGGGGGTATAATTCACCCCTCCACTTT,CASSLGGYNSPLHF
TRBV11-1,NA,TRBJ1-6,NA,13,TGTGACAGCAGCCGGACACTGGTTTCACTCCTCTACTTT,CDSSRTLVSLLYF
TRBV12-3/TRBV12-4,NA,TRBJ2-3,NA,14,TGTGCTACTGCGGTCTCAACTAGCATAGATACGCAGTATTTT,CATAVSTSIDTQYF
TRBV11-3,TRBD1,TRBJ1-2,NA,13,TGTGCCAACAGCCGCGGGACAGGAGGTGGCTACACCTTC,CANSRGTGGGYTF
TRBV6-6,TRBD1,TRBJ1-1,NA,13,TGTGCCAGCATACCCCCAGGGGGCACTGTAGCTTTCTTT,CASIPPGGTVAFF
TRBV10-2,TRBD2,TRBJ2-3,once,15,TGCGCCAGCAATGAGTCGACTAGCAGGAGGGATACGCAGTATTTT,CASNESTSRRDTQYF
TRBV4-3,NA,TRBJ2-5,NA,14,TGTGCCAGCAGCCAAGAGGAGTACTTGGAGACCCACTACTTC,CASSQEEYLETHYF
TRBV13,NA,TRBJ2-3,many,14,TGTGCCAGCAGCCAGGACAGATACACAGATACGCAGTATTTT,CASSQDRYTDTQYF
TRBV5-1,NA,TRBJ2-3,NA,18,TGCGCCAGCAGCTTTGGACTACGACTGGACACCCTAACAGATACGCAGTATTTT,CASSFGLRLDTLTDTQYF
TRBV10-1,NA,TRBJ2-7,many,13,TGCGCCAGCAGTGAGTCGAAGCATCTCGGGCAGTACTTC,CASSESKHLGQYF
TRBV5-8,NA,TRBJ2-2,NA,14,TGTGCCCACAGCTCAGCCCTTAACACCGGGGAGCTGTTTTTT,CAHSSALNTGELFF
TRBV24-1,TRBD2,TRBJ2-3,NA,16,TGTGCCACCAGTGGAAGGGGAACGACTAGCACAGATATGCAGTATTTT,CATSGRGTTSTDMQYF
TRBV6-1,NA,TRBJ1-5,NA,14,TGTGCCACCAGTGAAGTGGGTGGCAATCAGCCCCACCATTTT,CATSEVGGNQPHHF
TRBV11-1,NA,TRBJ2-3,NA,19,TGTGCCAGCAGTTCTGGGGGAACCTCTGTTGGAGCCCGCACAGATACGCATTATTTT,CASSSGGTSVGARTDTHYF
TRBV29-1,NA,TRBJ1-1,NA,15,TGCAGTGTTGGATCCGGATTGGGTATGAACACTGAAGCTTTCTTT,CSVGSGLGMNTEAFF
TRBV6-1,NA,TRBJ2-3,NA,15,TGTGCCAGCAGAGACGATAAGGGGCCGGGAGATACGCAGTATTTT,CASRDDKGPGDTQYF
TRBV5-4,TRBD1,TRBJ2-7,many,16,TGTGCCAGCAGCTTGGCCCCAGGACAGGGCATAGGCGAGCAGTACTTC,CASSLAPGQGIGEQYF
TRBV4-3,NA,TRBJ1-2,NA,13,TGCGCCAGCAGTCAAGAGGACAACTATGGCTACACCTTC,CASSQEDNYGYTF
TRBV7-9,NA,TRBJ2-2,once,12,TGTGCCAGCAACGTTACGACCGGGGAGCTGTTTTTT,CASNVTTGELFF
TRBV6-1,NA,TRBJ2-3,NA,15,TGTCACAGCAGAGTTAGGGGCCAGGCTACAGATACGCAGTATTTT,CHSRVRGQATDTQYF
TRBV12-3/TRBV12-4,TRBD2,TRBJ2-7,once,15,TGTGCCAGTAGTTCAGGCGGGAGTGAGTCCCACGAGCAGTACTTC,CASSSGGSESHEQYF
TRBV14,NA,TRBJ1-1,NA,15,TGTGCCAGCAGCCAAGCGCCAGGAGGGAGAATTGAAGCTTTCTTT,CASSQAPGGRIEAFF
TRBV29-1,NA,TRBJ1-2,NA,13,TGCAGCGTTCCTGGAGTTGGAAACTATGGTTACGCCTTC,CSVPGVGNYGYAF
TRBV6-1,TRBD2,TRBJ2-7,NA,17,TGTGCCGGCAGTGAAGCGCGGGGGAGACTAGCGGACTACGAGCAGTACTTC,CAGSEARGRLADYEQYF
TRBV29-1,TRBD1,TRBJ1-1,NA,18,TGCAGCGTTGAGTTTGGGTACCGGGACAGGGGAAGTAACACTGAAACTTTCTTT,CSVEFGYRDRGSNTETFF
TRBV11-3,NA,TRBJ1-5,NA,15,TGTGCCAGCAGCTTAGAACTGGGGGTGACTCAGCCCCAACATTTT,CASSLELGVTQPQHF
TRBV4-2,NA,TRBJ2-7,NA,13,TGTGCCAGCAGTCAGTGTTACGAGGGCGAGCAGTACTTC,CASSQCYEGEQYF
TRBV4-3,NA,TRBJ2-1,NA,16,TGCGCCAGCAGCCCCCACGGAACTTGCGAGAGTAATGGGCAGTTCTTC,CASSPHGTCESNGQFF
TRBV29-1,TRBD2,TRBJ2-2,NA,15,TGCAGCGTTGGGACTAGCGCGGCGAACGATGGGGAGCTGTTTTTT,CSVGTSAANDGELFF
TRBV29-1,NA,TRBJ2-2,once,14,TGCAGCGTTTCCTGGCCGGGGAATACCGGGGAGCTGTCTTTT,CSVSWPGNTGELSF
TRBV10-2,NA,TRBJ2-5,NA,13,TGCTCCAGCAGTGTAAGGAGGGCAAAGACCCAGTACTTC,CSSSVRRAKTQYF
TRBV5-5,TRBD2,TRBJ2-3,many,15,TGTGCCAGCAGCCCAAGACTAGCGGGAGAAGATACGCAGTATTTT,CASSPRLAGEDTQYF
TRBV11-2,NA,TRBJ2-7,NA,15,TGTGCCAGGAGTTCCGGGCGGCTTTACGCGCGCGAGCAGTACTTC,CARSSGRLYAREQYF
TRBV29-1,NA,TRBJ2-7,NA,12,TGCAACGTTGTGGGGCAATCGAAGGAGCAGTACTTC,CNVVGQSKEQYF
TRBV29-1,NA,TRBJ1-2,NA,18,TGCAACGTTGGGGCGCCAACAGGAACTCAAGTAGGTAACTATGGCTACACCTTC,CNVGAPTGTQVGNYGYTF
TRBV30,NA,TRBJ1-4,NA,13,TGTGTTTGGACTAACCAGGGACGTGAAAAACTGTTTTTT,CVWTNQGREKLFF
TRBV11-2,NA,TRBJ2-5,NA,18,TGTGCCAGCAGCCCTAGCTCAATCCAGGGTACTGAGTGGGAGACCCAGCACTTC,CASSPSSIQGTEWETQHF
TRBV29-1,NA,TRBJ1-1,NA,12,TGCAGCGCTCAGAACCAGAACACTGAAGCTTTCTTT,CSAQNQNTEAFF